A single sample gave rise to the 14 T cell receptor beta chains below, sequenced in a study of blood T cell repertoires in COVID-19. Profiled with immunoSEQ multiplex PCR; TCRdb holds only in-frame clones, not every one. This table has 110,000 or so clones, roughly 80% appearing once. The specimen was peripheral blood. All receptors derive from a man aged 45-60 years with acute or convalescent COVID-19.

V is TRBV29-1 and J is TRBJ2-3; the match to TRBD2 covers 7 bases. V lost 4 bases and J lost 0; bases outside the gene matches: 4. The CDR3 has 14 residues. Germline V gene sequence: CDR1 SQVTM, CDR2 ANQGSEA. Here the CDR3 reads CSVGSSGSTDTQYF. CDR3 coding DNA: TGCAGCGTTGGGTCTAGCGGAAGCACAGATACGCAGTATTTT.

The gene calls are TRBV7-3 and TRBJ2-6; 9 nucleotides agree with TRBD1. Germline CDR1 reads SGHTA; CDR2 reads FQGTGA. V lost 3 bases, J lost 3 bases, and 3 bases stayed unmatched. CDR3 length equals 16 residues. The CDR3 DNA reads as TGTGCCAGCAGCTTCGGGACAGGGAATGGGGCCAACGTCCTGACTTTC. Translating gives CASSFGTGNGANVLTF.

This clone appeared a few times. The chain recombines TRBV4-1 with TRBJ1-2; D ambiguous. The germline V gene encodes CDR1 MGHRA and CDR2 YSYEKL. V gave up 1 base and J gave up 7 bases, with 19 bases separating them. The CDR3 is 16 residues long. The DNA of the CDR3 is TGCGCCAGCAGCCAAGTAGGAGGAGGGAAGTTGAGTGGCTACACCTTC. As protein: CASSQVGGGKLSGYTF.

This chain joins TRBV4-1 and TRBJ2-3, with 14 bases matching TRBD2. The CDR3 covers 17 residues. Germline V gene sequence: CDR1 MGHRA, CDR2 YSYEKL. Trimming removed 3 bases from V and 8 bases from J; junction bases left unmatched: 10. The CDR3 coding sequence is TGCGCCAGCAGCCAGGCGGGACTAGCGGGGGCCGGAGGTACGCAGTATTTT. As protein: CASSQAGLAGAGGTQYF.

The chain uses TRBV6-4 and TRBJ1-5, with D maybe TRBD1 (5 bases). The CDR3 has 18 amino acids. V gave up 6 bases and J gave up 4 bases, with 25 bases separating them. CDR1 and CDR2 from the germline V gene are MRHNA and SNTAGT. CDR3 loop: CASSLQRIAKRGNQPQHF. For the CDR3, the DNA is TGTGCCAGCAGCCTCCAACGGATAGCTAAAAGGGGAAATCAGCCCCAGCATTTT.

The chain couples TRBV29-1 to TRBJ1-2, with D possibly matching TRBD1 (5 bases). The germline V gene has CDR1 SQVTM and CDR2 ANQGSEA. The CDR3 sequence is 12 residues long. V lost 4 bases, J lost 4 bases, and 10 bases lay in between. This CDR3 reads CSVAFQGYGYTF. In DNA, the CDR3 is TGCAGCGTTGCGTTCCAGGGCTATGGCTACACCTTC.

The V and J genes are TRBV10-3 and TRBJ2-3; TRBD2 aligns across 14 bases. V lost 10 bases and J lost 0; bases outside the gene matches: 9. The length of the CDR3 is 17 residues. The germline CDR1 and CDR2 sequences are ENHRY and SYGVKD. The CDR3 loop is CATFGTSGGHSTDTQYF. DNA of the CDR3: TGTGCCACCTTCGGGACTAGCGGGGGCCATAGCACAGATACGCAGTATTTT.

The chain employs TRBV4-1 and TRBJ1-4, with D perhaps TRBD1 (5 bases). Germline-derived CDR1 and CDR2 are MGHRA and YSYEKL. Trimming took 8 bases from V and 3 from J, leaving 7 bases between them. CDR3 length equals 12 residues. The DNA for the CDR3 is TGCGCCAGCGGGGCCCCTAATGAAAAACTGTTTTTT. Translated, it gives CASGAPNEKLFF.

The chain couples TRBV6-5 to TRBJ1-6, with 8 positions matching TRBD1. In germline, CDR1 is MNHEY, CDR2 SVGAGI. CDR3 length equals 13 residues. J gave up 10 bases and V 10 bases, and 9 bases lay outside the gene matches. The CDR3 loop is CATTPTGESPLHF. Here the CDR3 DNA reads TGTGCCACCACTCCGACAGGGGAATCACCCCTCCACTTT.

V usage is TRBV5-1 and J usage is TRBJ1-2, with TRBD1 matching 8 bases. The CDR3 extends over 12 amino acids. V gave up 4 bases and J gave up 7 bases; unmatched junction bases: 3. The germline V gene has CDR1 SGHRS and CDR2 YFSETQ. DNA of the CDR3: TGCGCCAGCAGCCAAGGACAGGGTGGCTACACCTTC. Translation: CASSQGQGGYTF.

The chain carries TRBV5-1 and TRBJ2-3, with 15 bases that match TRBD2. Looked up from germline, CDR1 is SGHRS and CDR2 is YFSETQ. The CDR3 sequence is 16 residues long. J was trimmed by 1 base and V by 7 bases; bases with no gene match: 4. CDR3 in amino acids: CASGLAGGRGTDTQYF. The CDR3 region has the DNA TGCGCCAGCGGACTAGCGGGGGGGCGAGGCACAGATACGCAGTATTTT.

The chain is built from TRBV7-3 and TRBJ1-1, with D perhaps matching TRBD1 (5 bases). With 4 bases removed from V and 3 bases from J, the gap between germline ends came to 12 bases. Germline V gives CDR1 SGHTA, CDR2 FQGTGA. The CDR3 covers 14 residues. The CDR3 coding sequence is TGTGCCAGCAGCTCTCAGGGAGGGGACACTGAAGCTTTCTTT. Protein: CASSSQGGDTEAFF.

The V call is TRBV6-5, the J call TRBJ1-5; no reliable D call. The germline V gene has CDR1 MNHEY and CDR2 SVGAGI. The CDR3 extends over 14 amino acids. V shed 9 bases and J shed 2 bases, with 14 bases lying between them. Here the CDR3 DNA reads TGTGCCAGTGGACTGTCTCGTGGCAATCAGCCCCAGCATTTT. The encoded protein is CASGLSRGNQPQHF.

The V and J genes are TRBV7-6 and TRBJ2-2; a weak D match, TRBD1 (6 bases). In germline, CDR1 is SGHVS, CDR2 FNYEAQ. This CDR3 spans 15 amino acids. The V end was cut by 5 bases, the J end by 3 bases, with 13 bases between. This chain's CDR3 is CASSLTGRDTGELFF. CDR3 bases: TGTGCCAGCAGCCTAACAGGGCGGGACACCGGGGAGCTGTTTTTT.